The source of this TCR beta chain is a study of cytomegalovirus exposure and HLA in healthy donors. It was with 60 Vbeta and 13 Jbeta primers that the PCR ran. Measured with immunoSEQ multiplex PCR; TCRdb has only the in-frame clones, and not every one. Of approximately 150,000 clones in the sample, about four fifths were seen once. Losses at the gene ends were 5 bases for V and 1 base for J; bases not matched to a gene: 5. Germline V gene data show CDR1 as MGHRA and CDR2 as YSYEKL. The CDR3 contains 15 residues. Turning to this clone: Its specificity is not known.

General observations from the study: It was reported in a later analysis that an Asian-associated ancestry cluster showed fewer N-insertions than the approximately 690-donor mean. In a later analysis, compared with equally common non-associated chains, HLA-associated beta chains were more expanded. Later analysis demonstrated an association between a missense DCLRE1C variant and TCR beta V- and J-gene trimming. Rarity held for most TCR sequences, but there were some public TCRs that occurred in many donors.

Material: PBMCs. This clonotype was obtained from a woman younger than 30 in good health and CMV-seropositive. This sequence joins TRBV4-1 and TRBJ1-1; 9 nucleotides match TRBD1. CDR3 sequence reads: CASSYSGQGNTEAFF. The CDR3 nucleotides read TGCGCCAGCAGCTACTCGGGACAGGGGAACACTGAAGCTTTCTTT.